Presented here are 25 T cell receptor beta chains from one specimen sequenced in a study of T cell responses to AZD1222 COVID-19 vaccine. Measured with immunoSEQ multiplex PCR; TCRdb has only the in-frame clones, and not every one. The profile shows some 100,000 clones, about nine tenths of them singletons. Sequenced material: peripheral blood, taken on day 0 of AZD1222 vaccination. The source is an adult in good health.

The rearrangement joins TRBV28 to TRBJ1-4; 7 nucleotides agree with TRBD1. CDR1 and CDR2 (germline): MDHEN, SYDVKM. Trimming at V came to 4 bases and at J to 5 bases, leaving 7 bases not matched to a gene. The CDR3 runs to 15 residues. This CDR3 is CASSSHGTANEKLFF. The DNA of the CDR3 is TGTGCCAGCAGTTCTCACGGGACAGCGAATGAAAAACTGTTTTTT. Full variable domain (outside the CDR3, taken from reference TRBV28 and TRBJ1-4): DVKVTQSSRYLVKRTGEKVFLECVQDMDHENMFWYRQDPGLGLRLIYFSYDVKMKEKGDIPEGYSVSREKKERFSLILESASTNQTSMYLCASSSHGTANEKLFFGSGTQLSVL.

The gene calls are TRBV7-2 and TRBJ2-2; unclear D gene. This CDR3 spans 17 amino acids. Germline V CDR1 and CDR2: SGHTA, FQGNSA. Trimming left V 1 base short and J 7 bases short, with 19 bases between. The CDR3 is CASSLVSPQEGGGELFF. CDR3 in DNA: TGTGCCAGCAGCTTAGTTTCCCCCCAAGAAGGTGGCGGGGAGCTGTTTTTT.

The V and J genes are TRBV7-2 and TRBJ1-6; no clear D. CDR3 length: 16 amino acids. The V end lost 6 bases, the J end lost 3 bases, and 15 bases lay between the germline ends. CDR1 SGHTA and CDR2 FQGNSA come from the germline V gene. CDR3 loop: CASRYIGSLYNSPLHF. The CDR3 nucleotides are TGTGCCAGCAGGTACATCGGGTCCCTCTATAATTCACCCCTCCACTTT. Based on the CDR3 plus reference TRBV7-2 and TRBJ1-6, the full variable domain is GAGVSQSPSNKVTEKGKDVELRCDPISGHTALYWYRQSLGQGLEFLIYFQGNSAPDKSGLPSDRFSAERTGGSVSTLTIQRTQQEDSAVYLCASRYIGSLYNSPLHFGNGTRLTVT.

The rearrangement joins TRBV6-2 or TRBV6-3 to TRBJ2-3, with D possibly being TRBD2 (5 bases). The V and J ends lost 1 base and 1 base respectively, with 9 bases between them. CDR1 is MNHEY, CDR2 SVGEGT, per germline. The CDR3 sequence is 15 residues long. CDR3 bases: TGTGCCAGCAGTTACTTCCGGGGAGGCACAGATACGCAGTATTTT. Encoded protein: CASSYFRGGTDTQYF.

This rearrangement joins TRBV28 to TRBJ1-4; 8 bases fit TRBD1. The CDR3 is 15 residues long. Germline CDR1 is MDHEN and CDR2 is SYDVKM. V shed 5 bases and J 4 bases; nucleotides not matched to a gene: 6. The CDR3 is CASSPQGAGNEKLFF. DNA for the CDR3: TGTGCCAGCAGTCCTCAGGGGGCCGGTAATGAAAAACTGTTTTTT.

The chain uses TRBV18 and TRBJ1-2; the match to TRBD1 covers 8 bases. V was clipped by 2 bases and J by 8 bases; unmatched bases: 7. Germline CDR1 KGHSH, CDR2 LQKENI. This CDR3 spans 14 amino acids. CDR3 region: CASSPSDRGRGYTF. CDR3 in DNA: TGTGCCAGCTCACCATCAGACAGGGGTCGGGGCTACACCTTC.

The chain employs TRBV10-3 and TRBJ1-2; no firm D call. Germline V gives CDR1 ENHRY, CDR2 SYGVKD. V was cut by 7 bases and J by 4 bases, with 19 bases left in between. CDR3 size: 15 residues. CDR3 sequence (DNA): TGTGCCATCACCGGCGGGGAGGGCGTTTCCTATGGCTACACCTTC. Its protein is CAITGGEGVSYGYTF.

J is TRBJ1-1 and V is TRBV18; TRBD1 might be the D (6 bases). Germline V lookup: CDR1 KGHSH, CDR2 LQKENI. V shed 1 base and J shed 10 bases, with 22 bases lying between them. This CDR3 is built from 16 residues. The CDR3: CASSPLLEGTSTRAFF. The CDR3 coding sequence is TGTGCCAGCTCACCACTGCTTGAAGGGACAAGCACCCGAGCTTTCTTT.

The genes are TRBV28 and TRBJ1-1; 7 positions match TRBD1. J lost 7 bases, V lost 10 bases, and 12 bases had no gene match. The CDR3 consists of 13 residues. Germline CDR1 and CDR2: MDHEN and SYDVKM. CDR3 nucleotides: TGTGCCAACGCGGCAAGGGGGCCGGGTGAAGCTTTCTTT. Translation: CANAARGPGEAFF.

The chain couples TRBV5-1 to TRBJ2-1; 8 nucleotides match TRBD1. With V trimmed by 2 bases and J by 5 bases, 6 bases remained unmatched. The CDR3 sequence is 15 residues long. Germline values: CDR1 SGHRS, CDR2 YFSETQ. In DNA form, the CDR3 reads TGCGCCAGCAGCTTAGGACAGGGAGGTGACAATGAGCAGTTCTTC. Translating gives CASSLGQGGDNEQFF.

Details on this clone: The junction shows a germline mismatch at one end, possibly a read error. This chain connects TRBV9 to TRBJ1-2; D is possibly TRBD1 (5 bases). Germline V gene lookup returns CDR1 SGDLS and CDR2 YYNGEE. The CDR3 is 9 amino acids. CDR3: CASSAAGPF. The CDR3 nucleotides are TGTGCCAGCAGCGCTGCGGGACCTTTC.

In its sample, this clone was seen once. The chain combines TRBV19 with TRBJ1-1; TRBD1 might be the D (5 bases). The CDR3 is 14 amino acids. Trimming cost V 6 bases and J 5 bases, with 16 bases left between them. CDR1 is LNHDA and CDR2 is SQIVND in the germline V gene (reference sequence). The CDR3 DNA sequence: TGTGCCAGTAGGCGGGGGGAATTACGGACTGAAGCTTTCTTT. Its translation: CASRRGELRTEAFF.

The gene calls are TRBV30 and TRBJ2-5; 11 bases align to TRBD1. Germline-derived CDR1 and CDR2 are GTSNPN and SVGIG (reference sequence). J lost 5 bases, V lost 3 bases, and 8 bases had no gene match. This CDR3 region has 15 residues. The CDR3 loop reads CAWSGQGALEETQYF. The CDR3 nucleotides read TGTGCCTGGAGCGGACAGGGGGCGTTGGAGGAGACCCAGTACTTC.

The chain links TRBV27 to TRBJ1-2; 8 bases are shared with TRBD1. The CDR3 is made up of 15 amino acids. The V and J ends lost 4 bases and 3 bases, in that order; junction bases with no gene match: 7. CDR1 is MNHEY, CDR2 SMNVEV, per germline (reference sequence). The chain's CDR3 is CASSSIRGRDYGYTF. The DNA for the CDR3 is TGTGCCAGCAGTTCCATCAGGGGGCGTGACTATGGCTACACCTTC.

The genes are TRBV5-4 and TRBJ2-7, with TRBD1 matching 9 bases. The CDR3 extends over 15 amino acids. CDR1 SGHNT and CDR2 YYREEE come from the germline V gene (reference sequence). With 0 bases clipped from V and 1 base from J, the junction kept 2 bases outside the gene matches. The CDR3 reads CASSLDRGRSYEQYF. CDR3 sequence (DNA): TGTGCCAGCAGCTTGGACAGGGGGCGGTCCTACGAGCAGTACTTC. The variable domain in full, completed from reference TRBV5-4 and TRBJ2-7, reads ETGVTQSPTHLIKTRGQQVTLRCSSQSGHNTVSWYQQALGQGPQFIFQYYREEENGRGNFPPRFSGLQFPNYSSELNVNALELDDSALYLCASSLDRGRSYEQYFGPGTRLTVT.

The V and J genes are TRBV6-5 and TRBJ1-6; D is perhaps TRBD1 (5 bases). The V and J ends lost 6 bases and 14 bases respectively, with 17 bases between them. Germline values: CDR1 MNHEY, CDR2 SVGAGI. This CDR3 contains 13 residues. The CDR3 sequence is CASRPGLWDALHF. For the CDR3, the DNA is TGTGCCAGCAGGCCCGGTTTGTGGGACGCCCTCCACTTT.

The CDR3 DNA sequence: TGTGCCAGCAGTTCCCGAGCGGCGGGGGGCTATGGCTACACCTTC. Translation gives CASSSRAAGGYGYTF. The chain recombines TRBV27 with TRBJ1-2; perhaps TRBD1 as D (5 bases). Germline assignment: CDR1 MNHEY and CDR2 SMNVEV (reference sequence). The CDR3 spans 15 residues. V dropped 4 bases and J dropped 4 bases, with 16 bases sitting between them.

This chain connects TRBV6-5 to TRBJ2-5, with TRBD2 matching 11 bases. This CDR3 spans 16 amino acids. The V and J ends lost 2 bases and 3 bases, in that order; junction bases with no gene match: 5. Per the germline V gene, CDR1 is MNHEY and CDR2 is SVGAGI. The CDR3 nucleotides are TGTGCCAGCAGTTACCTAGGGACTAGCGGAGAAGAGACCCAGTACTTC. This codes for CASSYLGTSGEETQYF.

The rearrangement uses TRBV5-1 and TRBJ2-7; maybe TRBD1 (6 bases). This CDR3 spans 15 amino acids. Germline CDR1 SGHRS, CDR2 YFSETQ. V gave up 0 bases and J gave up 1 base, with 11 bases separating them. CDR3 sequence reads: CASSLVPGESYEQYF. DNA of the CDR3: TGCGCCAGCAGCTTGGTACCAGGGGAGTCCTACGAGCAGTACTTC.

This clone was counted a few times. The chain has TRBV6-5 and TRBJ2-2; the match to TRBD1 covers 10 bases. The length of the CDR3 is 15 residues. J lost 4 bases, V lost 5 bases, and 4 bases had no gene match. Germline V gene sequence: CDR1 MNHEY, CDR2 SVGAGI. Written as DNA, the CDR3 is TGTGCCAGCAGTCGACAGGGGGCGGGCACCGGGGAGCTGTTTTTT. Translating gives CASSRQGAGTGELFF.

The rearrangement uses TRBV7-2 and TRBJ1-2; unclear D gene. This CDR3 region has 15 residues. Germline V gene sequence: CDR1 SGHTA, CDR2 FQGNSA. Deletions cut 7 bases from V and 0 bases from J, with 15 bases between. The CDR3 sequence: CASTPSNSPNYGYTF. As DNA, the CDR3 is TGTGCCAGCACCCCCTCCAACAGCCCTAACTATGGCTACACCTTC.

The V call is TRBV3-1 (or the pseudogene TRBV3-2), the J call TRBJ1-1, with TRBD1 as a possible D gene (5 bases). V lost 4 bases and J lost 11, with 20 bases in between. CDR1 and CDR2 from the germline V gene are LGHDT and YNNKEL (reference sequence). The CDR3 contains 14 residues. The CDR3 here is CASSPTDRWDGAFF. As DNA, the CDR3 is TGTGCCAGCAGCCCGACAGACAGATGGGATGGGGCTTTCTTT.

The gene calls are TRBV19 and TRBJ2-7; a possible D gene is TRBD2 (5 bases). The V end was cut by 3 bases, the J end by 2 bases, with 11 bases between. Germline values: CDR1 LNHDA, CDR2 SQIVND (reference sequence). The CDR3 is made up of 14 amino acids. CDR3 residues: CASSIGPGTYEQYF. Written as DNA, the CDR3 is TGTGCCAGTAGTATCGGCCCGGGGACCTACGAGCAGTACTTC.

The chain has TRBV7-3 and TRBJ1-5; no firm D call. V lost 2 bases, J lost 7 bases, and 12 bases lay in between. Germline-derived CDR1 and CDR2 are SGHTA and FQGTGA. The CDR3 loop spans 14 amino acids. The CDR3 reads CASSLDPFGQPQHF. Written as DNA, the CDR3 is TGTGCCAGCAGCTTAGACCCTTTCGGGCAGCCCCAGCATTTT. The full variable domain, its missing parts supplied by reference TRBV7-3 and TRBJ1-5, is GAGVSQTPSNKVTEKGKYVELRCDPISGHTALYWYRQSLGQGPEFLIYFQGTGAADDSGLPNDRFFAVRPEGSVSTLKIQRTERGDSAVYLCASSLDPFGQPQHFGDGTRLSIL.

The V call is TRBV6-6, the J call TRBJ2-3; 14 positions match TRBD2. CDR1 and CDR2 (germline): MNHNY, SVGAGI (reference sequence). This CDR3 comprises 17 residues. V was clipped by 5 bases and J by 5 bases; unmatched bases: 9. CDR3 nucleotide sequence: TGTGCCAGCAGTCGAGGACTAGCGGGGGGCGGGATAGATACGCAGTATTTT. This sequence encodes CASSRGLAGGGIDTQYF.